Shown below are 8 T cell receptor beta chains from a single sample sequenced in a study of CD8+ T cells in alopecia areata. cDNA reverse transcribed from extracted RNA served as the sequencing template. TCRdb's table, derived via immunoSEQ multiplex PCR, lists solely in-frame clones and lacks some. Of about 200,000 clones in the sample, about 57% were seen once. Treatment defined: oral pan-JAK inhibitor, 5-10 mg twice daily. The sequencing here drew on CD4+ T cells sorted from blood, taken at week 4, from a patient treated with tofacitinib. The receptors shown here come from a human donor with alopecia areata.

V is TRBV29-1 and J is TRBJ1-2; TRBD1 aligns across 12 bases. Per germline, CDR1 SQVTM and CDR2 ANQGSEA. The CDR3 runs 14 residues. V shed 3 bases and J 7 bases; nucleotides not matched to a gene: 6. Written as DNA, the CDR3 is TGCAGCGTTGACAAGGGGGACAGGGGGCTTGGCTACACCTTC. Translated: CSVDKGDRGLGYTF.

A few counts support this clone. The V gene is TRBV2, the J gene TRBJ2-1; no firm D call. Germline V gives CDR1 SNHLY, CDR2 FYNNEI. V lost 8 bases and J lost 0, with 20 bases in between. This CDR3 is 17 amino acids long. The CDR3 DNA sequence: TGTGCCAGCTTCACGGTCACAGCCAAAAGCTCCTACAATGAGCAGTTCTTC. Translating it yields CASFTVTAKSSYNEQFF.

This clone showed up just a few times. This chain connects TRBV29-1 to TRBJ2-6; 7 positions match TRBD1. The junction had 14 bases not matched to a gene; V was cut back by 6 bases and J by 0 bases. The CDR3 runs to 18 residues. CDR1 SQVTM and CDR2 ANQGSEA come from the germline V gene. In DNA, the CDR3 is TGCAGCGTGCTAGAGGGACAGCCAATCTTCTCTGGGGCCAACGTCCTGACTTTC. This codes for CSVLEGQPIFSGANVLTF. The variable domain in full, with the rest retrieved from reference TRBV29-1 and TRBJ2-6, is SAVISQKPSRDICQRGTSLTIQCQVDSQVTMMFWYRQQPGQSLTLIATANQGSEATYESGFVIDKFPISRPNLTFSTLTVSNMSPEDSSIYLCSVLEGQPIFSGANVLTFGAGSRLTVL.

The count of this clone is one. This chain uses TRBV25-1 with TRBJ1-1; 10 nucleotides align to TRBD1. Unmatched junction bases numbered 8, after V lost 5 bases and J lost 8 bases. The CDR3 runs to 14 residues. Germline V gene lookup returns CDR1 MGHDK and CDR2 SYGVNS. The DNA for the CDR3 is TGTGCCAGCAGTCCCCCGGGACAGGGGACGGAAGCTTTCTTT. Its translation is CASSPPGQGTEAFF.

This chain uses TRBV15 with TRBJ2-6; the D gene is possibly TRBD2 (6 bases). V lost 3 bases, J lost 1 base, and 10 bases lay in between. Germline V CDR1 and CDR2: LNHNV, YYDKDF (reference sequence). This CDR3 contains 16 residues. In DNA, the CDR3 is TGTGCCACCAGCAGCGGAGGGGCTTCTGGGGCCAACGTCCTGACTTTC. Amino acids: CATSSGGASGANVLTF. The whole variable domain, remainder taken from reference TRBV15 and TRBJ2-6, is DAMVIQNPRYQVTQFGKPVTLSCSQTLNHNVMYWYQQKSSQAPKLLFHYYDKDFNNEADTPDNFQSRRPNTSFCFLDIRSPGLGDTAMYLCATSSGGASGANVLTFGAGSRLTVL.

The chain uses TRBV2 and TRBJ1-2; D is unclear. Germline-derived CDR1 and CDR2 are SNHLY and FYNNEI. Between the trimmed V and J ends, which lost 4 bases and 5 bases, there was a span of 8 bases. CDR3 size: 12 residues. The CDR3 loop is CASSVSGYGYTF. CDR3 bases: TGTGCCAGCAGTGTGTCGGGGTATGGCTACACCTTC. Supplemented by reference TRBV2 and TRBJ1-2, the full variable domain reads EPEVTQTPSHQVTQMGQEVILRCVPISNHLYFYWYRQILGQKVEFLVSFYNNEISEKSEIFDDQFSVERPDGSNFTLKIRSTKLEDSAMYFCASSVSGYGYTFGSGTRLTVV.

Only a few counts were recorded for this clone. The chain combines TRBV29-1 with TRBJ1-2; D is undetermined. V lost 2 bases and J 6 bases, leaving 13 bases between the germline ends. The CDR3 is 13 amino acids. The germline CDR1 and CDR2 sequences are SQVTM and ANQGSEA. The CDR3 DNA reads TGCAGCGTTGAATTGTCAGCCCGCAATGGCTACACCTTC. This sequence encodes CSVELSARNGYTF. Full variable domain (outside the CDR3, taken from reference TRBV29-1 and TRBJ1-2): SAVISQKPSRDICQRGTSLTIQCQVDSQVTMMFWYRQQPGQSLTLIATANQGSEATYESGFVIDKFPISRPNLTFSTLTVSNMSPEDSSIYLCSVELSARNGYTFGSGTRLTVV.

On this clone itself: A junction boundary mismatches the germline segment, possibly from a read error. CDR3 amino acids: CASSHDRNTEAFF. DNA for the CDR3: TGTGCCAGCAGCCACGACAGGAACACTGAAGCTTTCTTT. The chain joins TRBV5-1 to TRBJ1-1; a possible D gene is TRBD1 (5 bases). Germline V gene sequence: CDR1 SGHRS, CDR2 YFSETQ. The CDR3 consists of 13 residues.